This T cell receptor (beta chain) was sequenced in a study of blood T cells in healthy people across ages. Study-wide findings and caveats: It was the long-lived donors that had more naive CD4+ cells and higher diversity than aged donors.

This clonotype was seen more than once but under ten times. What it recognizes is unknown. Each of the donors had 8 to 10 milliliters of peripheral blood drawn into EDTA-treated Vacutainer tubes. A J-beta primer mix and a sample-barcoded 5' primer were used in a second PCR of about 7 to 12 cycles. MiXCR was run by TCRdb on the 5' RACE reads, yielding one entry per CDR3 protein. The repertoire has 800,000 or so distinct CDR3 sequences, roughly 25% of them found once; the top ten carry under 4.5%. This CDR3 is 16 amino acids long. J was trimmed by 5 bases and V by 0 bases; bases with no gene match: 6. From germline, CDR1 is LNHNV and CDR2 YYDKDF (reference sequence). The same data also went into a second study, on T cells of mothers and their children. That study adds: Each 15 ul cDNA reaction used 1.5 ug RNA; all RNA was used.

The chain has TRBV15 and TRBJ2-2; 7 bases map to TRBD2. The sample comprised blood. The clonotype was recovered from a boy younger than 18 in good health. Written as DNA, the CDR3 is TGTGCCACCAGCAGAGAACGGGGGGTTATTACCGGGGAGCTGTTTTTT. Translated: CATSRERGVITGELFF. The full variable domain, with the rest looked up from reference TRBV15 and TRBJ2-2, is DAMVIQNPRYQVTQFGKPVTLSCSQTLNHNVMYWYQQKSSQAPKLLFHYYDKDFNNEADTPDNFQSRRPNTSFCFLDIRSPGLGDTAMYLCATSRERGVITGELFFGEGSRLTVL.